This T cell receptor (beta chain) was identified during a study of cytomegalovirus exposure and HLA in healthy donors (TCRdb year 2017). At the level of the whole study: An earlier analysis of several hundred of the donors reported about 250 Gb of sequence data and 117 million unique TCR beta sequences from 190 million or so T cells. Among about 400 genotyped donors of the cohort, an average of roughly 230,000 unique TCR beta nucleotide sequences was sequenced per donor, of which about 18% were non-productive. Among the roughly 390 genotyped donors, about 83% belonged to the genetic ancestry cluster associated with self-reported Caucasian donors. To predict cytomegalovirus infection status, the study brought together high-throughput TCR immunosequencing, statistical association of individual TCRs with disease status, and machine learning. To decide whether each TCR beta V gene segment behaved as functional or pseudogenic, an earlier analysis of approximately 620 of the donors relied on high-throughput TCR beta sequencing. An early release that covered about 600 HLA-typed donors contained around 330 gigabases of sequencing data and 70 million to 100 million unique TCR sequences. The study aimed to test whether signatures of past pathogen exposure could be identified by cataloging public T cell receptors. A later analysis re-analyzed previously published TCR beta repertoires from 666 donors and added high-resolution HLA genotyping to study TCR occurrence patterns. The study profiled the T cell repertoires of 666 subjects by immunosequencing and related them to cytomegalovirus serostatus. Class I and class II HLA loci were covered by the typing at four-digit resolution. Roughly 5 DR-DQ haplotypes were handled as single units for association and clustering, since linkage in the cohort was strong. All discovery cohort repertoires had been generated on a single sequencing platform. A separate validation cohort of over 95 different subjects was used in addition to the 666-subject first cohort. Donor age, sex, ethnicity and CMV serostatus were compiled together with the repertoire data. The number of donors typed differed by locus, with roughly 620-640 for A, B, C, DRB1 and DQB1, around 500 for DQA1, about 610 for DPA1, and under 490 for DPB1. The later analysis used no new phenotypic data to find candidate immune exposures, relying instead on TCR beta sequences and their occurrence across donors. In a later genetic analysis, genome-wide SNP genotypes for about 55% of the roughly 670 donors were used, and that subset was treated as a discovery cohort. Overall study results and their limits: The authors suggested that the approach could potentially be extended to other disease states and immunological phenotypes. For the cohort, immune exposure information was limited to CMV serostatus. The earlier analysis of around 600 of the donors excluded fewer than 20 rarely observed V segments, including chromosome 9 orphons, because counts were too low. In both the original and validation cohorts, the classifier was reported to diagnose cytomegalovirus status with high specificity and sensitivity. V-gene and J-gene trimming of TCR beta chains was associated with a missense DCLRE1C variant in a later genetic analysis, and the association was replicated in an independent cohort. Specific HLA alleles were associated with roughly 17,000 TCR beta sequences at a false discovery rate of 0.05 in a later analysis. A further reported finding was that TCR beta sequences accurately predicted the HLA-A and HLA-B alleles for most subjects in the first cohort. A cluster of highly shared sequence variants was judged likely to be a technical artifact of the sequencing pipeline. A later analysis found that TCR association rates varied across HLA loci, with DRB1 alleles showing the most associated TCRs and HLA-C alleles the fewest. Some IMGT-functional V segments, including TRBV6-2 and TRBV6-3, could not be told apart with the 87-base-pair reads, so those segments were excluded. Several of the top co-occurrence clusters appeared to be linked to parvovirus B19, influenza, CMV and Epstein-Barr virus, according to a later analysis. According to a later genetic analysis, donors in an Asian-associated ancestry cluster had fewer N-insertions in productive TCRs than the roughly 670-donor mean. A few of the identified cytomegalovirus-associated TCR beta chains were confirmed in vitro to be specific for cytomegalovirus antigens. When HLA alleles, especially DR and DQ, strongly co-occurred, TCR associations were difficult to assign to individual alleles. In a later analysis, HLA-associated TCR beta chains were found to be more clonally expanded and to have lower generation probabilities than equally common non-associated chains. An earlier analysis of some 590 of the donors showed that most TCR beta V segments appeared in productive rearrangements either about 90% or about 30% of the time, which broadly matched IMGT annotations. Because HLA typing was missing for some donors at each locus, association tests included only the typed subset. The cohort was sequenced for TCR beta chains only, and without alpha or paired-chain data the features that could be detected were limited. Sequencing depth was assumed to be roughly uniform across donors in the presence/absence analyses, though that assumption may not hold. According to a later analysis, most CMV-associated TCR beta chains appeared to be HLA-restricted, and the HLA associations seemed to be driven largely by CMV exposure. Linkage disequilibrium might explain the correlated functional status among segregating V segments, but an unknown experimental factor could not be ruled out. While some public TCRs were present in many individuals, most TCR sequences turned up only very rarely across donors. In the study, some 160 TCR beta chains were listed as associated with cytomegalovirus.

The library was produced with the immunoSEQ multiplex PCR assay. A mixture of 60 forward primers for TCR Vbeta segments and 13 reverse primers for TCR Jbeta segments was used in the multiplex PCR. The CDR3 region of rearranged TCR beta genes was amplified from genomic DNA with a multiplex PCR assay. The Illumina HiSeq System was used to sequence the amplified TCR beta libraries as 87-base-pair reads. The paper's data handling went like this. In a later analysis, about 80 million unique TCR beta chains were counted across the approximately 640 repertoires, and around 11 million of these chains were shared by at least two donors. A nearest-neighbor algorithm error-corrected the raw reads and collapsed the reads into unique sequences, merging closely related sequences to remove PCR and sequencing errors. To assign V, D and J gene segments, CDR3 sequences were aligned to IMGT reference sequences. Each retained sequence needed at least a six-nucleotide match to both a V gene segment and a J gene segment. A rearrangement was called productive if the CDR3 had no stop codons and remained in frame with V and J, and every other rearrangement was called non-productive. Following IMGT convention, CDR3 was defined as the stretch from the second conserved V-encoded cysteine up to the conserved J-encoded phenylalanine. Sequences without an unambiguous match to a single V gene segment were excluded from the earlier analysis of a few hundred of the donors. In an earlier analysis of a few hundred of the donors, a V segment was called functional when productive rearrangements were above 56.7%, and segregating when the standard deviation between donors exceeded 5%. A statistical classification framework was built to diagnose cytomegalovirus status from the catalog of TCR beta chain sequences. In a later analysis, TCR nucleotide sequences were compared against IMGT/GENE-DB human TR gene sequences so that V and J genes could be assigned. The TCRdist pipeline was used in a later analysis to assign CDR3 sequences and most-parsimonious VDJ recombination scenarios. A later analysis defined each TCR beta chain by its CDR3 amino acid sequence plus V-gene family, and excluded reads lacking a unique V-gene family. To address suspected cross-contamination and a sequencing artifact, a later analysis removed 592 highly shared, low-generation-probability nucleotide sequences. A later analysis calculated a clonal expansion index for each public chain from normalized within-repertoire ranks of inferred template counts. Generation probabilities in a later analysis came from a VDJ recombination model fitted to out-of-frame rearrangements, and those results were checked against IGoR. A later analysis scored TCR-TCR, TCR-HLA and TCR-CMV co-occurrence with hypergeometric tests, applying a repertoire-size bias correction to TCR pairs. In a later analysis, false discovery rates were estimated by permuting HLA or CMV assignments 20 times. In a later analysis, co-occurring TCRs were grouped using DBSCAN, and TCRdist sequence similarity was added for clustering within HLA-allele-positive subsets. Repertoires with fewer than 30,000 or more than 120,000 public chains, plus five repertoires with anomalous nucleotide sharing, were excluded from co-occurrence clustering. TCRdb provides this immuneACCESS table in a form limited to in-frame rearrangements. Some clones are lacking; in checked studies, under half of them reflect an unresolved V gene, and why the rest are absent is not known. V and J calls and clone size are copied from that table; D and trimming were computed from the DNA. The sample table includes 75,000 to 90,000 clones. Roughly 1.5% of the sample is held by the ten biggest clonotypes.

Points on this clone: Its antigen is unknown.

In total, roughly 670 healthy bone marrow donors made up the cohort. At the time of sampling, every cohort member was nominally healthy, though immune exposures that went unrecorded were likely present. The donor tested CMV seronegative, placing the donor among the 352 seronegative members of the cohort. Each donor provided a peripheral blood sample, and peripheral blood mononuclear cells were used for TCR beta sequencing. Genomic DNA was extracted from the blood cell samples with the Qiagen DNeasy Blood Extraction Kit. A distance of 16 bases separates the germline ends of V and J, which lose 4 bases and 9 bases respectively. The germline V gene encodes CDR1 SNHLY and CDR2 FYNNEI. The CDR3 runs 14 residues from the cysteine to the phenylalanine. Solely the CDR3 DNA is kept, with 42 bases framed from the first base.

The V and J genes are TRBV2 and TRBJ2-1; possibly the D gene is TRBD2, per 6 matching bases. Sequenced material: PBMCs. This receptor was obtained from an older woman in good health and CMV-seronegative. The base sequence is TGTGCCAGCAGTGCTGACCAGACTAGTCGTGAGCAGTTCTTC. It translates as CASSADQTSREQFF. The full variable domain, with segments outside the CDR3 supplied by the reference TRBV2 and TRBJ2-1 proteins, appears as EPEVTQTPSHQVTQMGQEVILRCVPISNHLYFYWYRQILGQKVEFLVSFYNNEISEKSEIFDDQFSVERPDGSNFTLKIRSTKLEDSAMYFCASSADQTSREQFFGPGTRLTVL.